The clone carrying this T cell receptor (beta chain) was seen more than once but under ten times. The antigen is undetermined. Each case's diagnosis was confirmed by two pathologists on H&E. Measured with immunoSEQ multiplex PCR; TCRdb has only the in-frame clones, and not every one. The table lists approximately 6,000 clones, about 81% of them singletons, with about a tenth in the top ten. This specimen belongs to a study of immune evolution from preneoplasia to lung adenocarcinoma. Study conclusions and caveats: From normal lung to invasive adenocarcinoma, top clone frequencies appeared to decrease. Normal lung had highest clonality; later lesions appeared denser, more diverse.

CDR1 and CDR2 (germline): SGHDN, FVKESK. The CDR3 extends over 14 amino acids. V lost 3 bases, J lost 7 bases, and 7 bases stayed unmatched. This chain uses TRBV14 with TRBJ2-7, with TRBD1 identical over 9 bases. The clonotype originates from a person aged 50-69 years with lung adenocarcinoma. The sample taken for sequencing was FFPE normal lung tissue adjacent to the tumor. CDR3 DNA sequence: TGTGCCAGCAGCCAGGCCGGGACAGGGAGGGAGCAGTACTTC. Translating it yields CASSQAGTGREQYF.